These 2 T cell receptor beta chains were all obtained from the same sample, sequenced in a study of blood T cells in healthy people across ages. Primers used in a second PCR of about 7 to 11 cycles were a sample-barcoded 5' primer and a J-beta primer mix. TCRdb reprocessed the 5' RACE reads with MiXCR, giving one entry per CDR3 protein. This repertoire shows about 1.4 million distinct CDR3 sequences, approximately 60% found once; its top ten account for over 6.5%. The specimen sequenced was blood. The receptors were sampled from a man between 18 and 29 years old in good health.

To note about this clonotype: One end of the junction is discordant with germline, which a read error may explain. This chain joins TRBV29-1 and TRBJ2-5, with a possible D match to TRBD1 (5 bases). Judging by the DNA end, TRBJ2-7 fits better; the J call may be wrong. Per germline, CDR1 SQVTM and CDR2 ANQGSEA. This CDR3 is built from 13 residues. CDR3 region: CSIEVQGPYEQYF. The CDR3 DNA sequence: TGCAGCATTGAGGTCCAGGGTCCCTACGAGCAGTACTTC.

This clonotype was counted a single time. The gene calls are TRBV2 and TRBJ1-4; D not certain. Germline V gene sequence: CDR1 SNHLY, CDR2 FYNNEI. The CDR3 has 14 residues. V lost 6 bases, J lost 3 bases, and 11 bases lay in between. CDR3 amino acids: CASRPRGPNEKLFF. Written as DNA, the CDR3 is TGTGCCAGCAGGCCGCGAGGGCCTAATGAAAAACTGTTTTTT.